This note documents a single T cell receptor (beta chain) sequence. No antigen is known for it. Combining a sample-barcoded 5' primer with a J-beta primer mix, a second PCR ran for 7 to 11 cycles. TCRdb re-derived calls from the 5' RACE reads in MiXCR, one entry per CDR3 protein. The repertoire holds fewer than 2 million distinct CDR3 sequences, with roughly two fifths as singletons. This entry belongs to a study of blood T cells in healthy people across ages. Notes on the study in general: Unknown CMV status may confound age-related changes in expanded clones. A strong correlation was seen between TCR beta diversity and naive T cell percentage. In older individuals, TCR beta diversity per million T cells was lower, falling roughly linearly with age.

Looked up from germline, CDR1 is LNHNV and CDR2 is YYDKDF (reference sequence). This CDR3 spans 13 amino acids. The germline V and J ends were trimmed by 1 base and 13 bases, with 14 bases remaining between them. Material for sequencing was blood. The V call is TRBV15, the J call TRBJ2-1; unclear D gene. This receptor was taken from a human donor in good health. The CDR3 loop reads CATSRAQSETQFF. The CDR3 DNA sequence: TGTGCCACCAGCAGAGCACAGAGCGAGACCCAGTTCTTC.